Listed below are T cell receptor beta chains from one sample, sequenced in a study of T-cell memory formation after mild COVID-19. TCRdb reanalysed the 5' RACE reads using MiXCR and keeps one entry per CDR3 protein. The data show roughly 620,000 distinct CDR3 sequences, approximately 18% seen once. The material sequenced was PBMCs or a T cell subset sorted from them (not recorded which). The receptors derive from an adult woman who had mild COVID-19 (a few samples of this study predate the infection). Cell type and time point are not known. CDR3s include the opening cysteine and the closing phenylalanine or tryptophan.

j_call cdr3_length v_call cdr3_aa
TRBJ1-6 15 TRBV18 CASSPGQAVNSPLHF
TRBJ2-1 17 TRBV11-3 CASSPTSGRGLYNEQFF
TRBJ1-5 16 TRBV5-4 CASSPGRRFSNQPQHF
TRBJ1-2 10 TRBV6-4 CASIGCGYTF
TRBJ2-1 16 TRBV11-1 CASSAGTSAYYNEQFF
TRBJ2-7 15 TRBV27 CASSLSQGAPYEQYF
TRBJ1-1 12 TRBV29-1 CSAWDSFTEAFF
TRBJ2-2 15 TRBV27 CASSLDRVITGELFF
TRBJ1-2 16 TRBV7-9 CASIRWGALLNYGYTF
TRBJ2-2 16 TRBV7-3 CASSSVRGASAGELFF
TRBJ1-2 12 TRBV5-1 CASSEGADGYTF
TRBJ1-3 14 TRBV12-3/TRBV12-4 CASKGGFSGNTIYF
TRBJ2-4 18 TRBV11-3 CASSPRSWQSGAKNIQYF
TRBJ2-5 12 TRBV3-1 CASSHPRGTQYF
TRBJ2-5 13 TRBV19 CASSQEYQETQYF
TRBJ2-5 14 TRBV10-3 CAISFSGLSETQYF
TRBJ2-4 15 TRBV25-1 CASSDPTGRGGIQYF
TRBJ2-2 16 TRBV4-1 CASSRPGGVDTGELFF
TRBJ2-3 17 TRBV4-2 CASSQDVSSGGADTQYF
TRBJ2-7 18 TRBV14 CASSHRGLLSPGTYEQYF
TRBJ2-7 15 TRBV12-3/TRBV12-4 CASSPRTASSYEQYF
TRBJ1-2 16 TRBV6-1 CASSEEGTGRIFGYTF
TRBJ1-5 14 TRBV30 CAWSSRAGGGPQHF
TRBJ2-4 13 TRBV7-7 CASSLVWGNIQYF
TRBJ2-3 16 TRBV12-3/TRBV12-4 CASSSGLAGAGDTQYF
TRBJ1-6 17 TRBV9 CASSPSPGNYNNSPLHF
TRBJ1-6 13 TRBV12-3/TRBV12-4 CASSLGVSSPLHF
TRBJ2-1 15 TRBV6-5 CASSYSIGVHNEQFF
TRBJ2-1 16 TRBV5-1 CASSLELAGGSNEQFF
TRBJ1-1 16 TRBV24-1 CATSDGTGLMNTEAFF
TRBJ1-6 14 TRBV20-1 CSARTASGNSPLHF
TRBJ2-1 16 TRBV7-9 CASSLASGRRLGEQFF
TRBJ2-7 14 TRBV10-3 CAISAGQGSYEQYF
TRBJ2-1 13 TRBV24-1 CATSDSLYNEQFF
TRBJ2-7 15 TRBV12-3/TRBV12-4 CASSQHTSGPYEQYF
TRBJ2-3 13 TRBV12-3/TRBV12-4 CASSLMAGDTQYF
TRBJ2-1 17 TRBV4-3 CASSQDRLALSYNEQFF
TRBJ2-2 11 TRBV9 CASSATGELFF
TRBJ2-3 15 TRBV9 CASSVGEGASDTQYF
TRBJ2-3 14 TRBV19 CASSMGSWGDTQYF
TRBJ1-4 13 TRBV7-9 CASLSGTNEKLFF
TRBJ1-2 14 TRBV3-1 CASSQDRQGNGYTF
TRBJ2-3 16 TRBV2 CASSELAEQSTDTQYF
TRBJ2-7 14 TRBV4-2 CASSPFSGGGEQYF
TRBJ2-1 15 TRBV5-1 CASSLPGTSYNEQFF
TRBJ2-4 16 TRBV29-1 CSDEGASGRYTNIQYF
TRBJ2-7 12 TRBV6-5 CASSTPGYEQYF